A selection of T cell receptor beta chains follows, all from one sample in a study of blood T cell repertoires in COVID-19. Method: immunoSEQ multiplex PCR; TCRdb's copy keeps in-frame clones and lacks some. The sample lists about 170,000 clones, approximately 90% occurring once. Sequenced sample: peripheral blood. These receptors all come from a man aged 18 to 29 with COVID-19, enrolled during active disease. CDR3s include the opening cysteine and the closing phenylalanine or tryptophan. A D gene is named only where the DNA matches it firmly. Some rows have no size entry. The others give once, few or many, or a class for an expanded clone.

v_call	d_call	j_call	clone_size	cdr3_aa	cdr3_nt
TRBV2	NA	TRBJ1-2	few	CASKEWPNYGYTF	TGTGCCAGCAAGGAGTGGCCGAACTATGGCTACACCTTC
TRBV7-9	TRBD1	TRBJ1-4	NA	CASSLGDSPNEKLFF	TGTGCCAGCAGCTTAGGGGACAGCCCGAATGAAAAACTGTTTTTT
TRBV3-1/TRBV3-2	TRBD1	TRBJ2-2	NA	CASSSDRVKLFF	TGTGCCAGCAGCTCGGACAGGGTGAAGCTGTTTTTT
TRBV5-1	TRBD1	TRBJ1-1	NA	CASSLRQGADTEAFF	TGCGCCAGCAGCCTGAGACAGGGGGCGGACACTGAAGCTTTCTTT
TRBV30	TRBD2	TRBJ2-7	NA	CAWSATSGSYEQYF	TGTGCCTGGAGTGCGACTAGCGGGAGTTACGAGCAGTACTTC
TRBV6-5	NA	TRBJ1-1	NA	CASSNGENTEAFF	TGTGCCAGCAGCAACGGGGAGAACACTGAAGCTTTCTTT
TRBV13	TRBD1	TRBJ2-2	NA	CASSLSPGQGSGELFF	TGTGCCAGCAGCCTATCGCCGGGACAGGGGTCCGGGGAGCTGTTTTTT
TRBV4-3	TRBD1	TRBJ1-2	NA	CASSSGQVGYTF	TGCGCCAGCAGCAGTGGACAGGTGGGCTACACCTTC
TRBV24-1	TRBD2	TRBJ2-5	NA	CATSVGGEETQYF	TGTGCCACCAGTGTTGGGGGGGAAGAGACCCAGTACTTC
TRBV3-1/TRBV3-2	NA	TRBJ1-3	NA	CASSYTGNTIYF	TGTGCCAGCAGCTATACTGGAAACACCATATATTTT
TRBV12-3/TRBV12-4	NA	TRBJ1-1	NA	CASSPIRGTEAFF	TGTGCCAGCAGTCCTATCAGGGGCACTGAAGCTTTCTTT
TRBV13	NA	TRBJ1-2	NA	CASSFGDGYTF	TGTGCCAGCAGCTTCGGGGATGGCTACACCTTC
TRBV28	NA	TRBJ2-7	NA	CASSSSGILSYEQYF	TGTGCCAGCAGTTCCTCAGGGATCCTCTCCTACGAGCAGTACTTC
TRBV15	NA	TRBJ2-1	NA	CATSRDLAAGGEQFF	TGTGCCACCAGCAGAGATCTCGCAGCGGGTGGGGAGCAGTTCTTC
TRBV7-3	NA	TRBJ2-6	NA	CASSLIPSVGSGANVLTF	TGTGCCAGCAGCTTAATCCCTAGTGTAGGTTCTGGGGCCAACGTCCTGACTTTC
TRBV19	NA	TRBJ1-1	NA	CASSIAPTVGEAFF	TGTGCCAGTAGTATAGCCCCGACAGTCGGTGAAGCTTTCTTT
TRBV7-2	NA	TRBJ1-5	NA	CASSLGLGDQPQHF	TGTGCCAGCAGCTTAGGGTTAGGGGATCAGCCCCAGCATTTT
TRBV6-5	TRBD2	TRBJ2-7	NA	CASSLLAGDYEQYF	TGTGCCAGCAGCCTTCTAGCGGGAGACTACGAGCAGTACTTC
TRBV5-4	NA	TRBJ2-2	NA	CASSLGSLPGELFF	TGTGCCAGCAGCTTGGGTAGCCTTCCCGGGGAGCTGTTTTTT
TRBV7-2	NA	TRBJ1-2	NA	CASSLAGDDGYTF	TGTGCCAGCAGCTTAGCAGGGGATGATGGCTACACCTTC
TRBV5-1	TRBD2	TRBJ2-1	once	CASSFPLTSGRVSYNEQFF	TGCGCCAGCAGCTTTCCCCTGACTAGCGGGAGAGTGTCCTACAATGAGCAGTTCTTC
TRBV9	NA	TRBJ2-6	NA	CASASRMANVLTF	TGTGCCAGCGCCTCGAGGATGGCCAACGTCCTGACTTTC
TRBV9	NA	TRBJ1-2	NA	CASSSNYGYTF	TGTGCCAGCAGTTCAAACTATGGCTACACCTTC
TRBV28	NA	TRBJ1-1	NA	CASSLGVGRGTEAFF	TGTGCCAGCAGTTTAGGGGTGGGCCGGGGGACTGAAGCTTTCTTT
TRBV7-8	NA	TRBJ2-7	NA	CASSPRRNEQYF	TGTGCCAGCAGCCCCCGTAGAAACGAGCAGTACTTC
TRBV24-1	TRBD2	TRBJ2-3	NA	CATSDSTAPGTSGRDPWGYTQYF	TGTGCCACCAGTGATTCAACGGCCCCCGGGACTAGCGGGAGGGATCCCTGGGGTTATACGCAGTATTTT
TRBV6-5	TRBD1	TRBJ1-5	NA	CASKGQGWDQPQHF	TGTGCCAGCAAGGGACAGGGGTGGGATCAGCCCCAGCATTTT
TRBV28	NA	TRBJ2-7	NA	CASSLGGSSYEQYF	TGTGCCAGCAGTTTAGGGGGGTCCTCCTACGAGCAGTACTTC
TRBV27	NA	TRBJ2-7	NA	CARSRRKWRTPYEQYF	TGTGCCAGGAGCCGCCGCAAGTGGCGGACTCCCTACGAGCAGTACTTC
TRBV10-2	TRBD1	TRBJ2-7	NA	CASSRTGPYEQYF	TGCGCCAGCAGCAGGACAGGGCCCTACGAGCAGTACTTC
TRBV19	NA	TRBJ1-1	NA	CASTTLGGESTEAFF	TGTGCCAGTACCACCTTGGGGGGAGAGAGCACTGAAGCTTTCTTT
TRBV7-8	TRBD1	TRBJ1-1	few	CASSPGRQGDIAFF	TGTGCCAGCAGCCCGGGTCGACAGGGTGATATCGCTTTCTTT
TRBV28	TRBD2	TRBJ2-7	NA	CASSLGTSGTRTYEQYF	TGTGCCAGCAGTTTAGGGACTAGCGGGACCCGTACCTACGAGCAGTACTTC
TRBV11-3	NA	TRBJ2-5	NA	CASSWTLAETQYF	TGTGCCAGCAGCTGGACACTTGCGGAGACCCAGTACTTC
TRBV30	NA	TRBJ1-1	NA	CASRGGDQMNTEAFF	TGTGCCTCGAGAGGCGGGGACCAAATGAACACTGAAGCTTTCTTT
TRBV7-2	TRBD2	TRBJ2-7	few	CASSLGLAGGKEEQYF	TGTGCCAGCAGCTTAGGACTAGCGGGAGGAAAGGAAGAGCAGTACTTC
TRBV7-2	NA	TRBJ2-1	NA	CASTRPGRYNEQFF	TGTGCCAGCACCCGTCCGGGGAGATACAATGAGCAGTTCTTC
TRBV28	NA	TRBJ1-5	NA	CASSLSGHSNQPQHF	TGTGCCAGCAGTTTATCAGGTCATAGCAATCAGCCCCAGCATTTT
TRBV6-2/TRBV6-3	TRBD2	TRBJ2-2	few	CASSYLESSGREATGELFF	TGTGCCAGCAGTTACCTGGAATCTAGCGGGAGGGAGGCCACCGGGGAGCTGTTTTTT
TRBV7-3	NA	TRBJ2-3	few	CASSSTRTSDTQYF	TGTGCCAGCAGCAGTACTAGAACATCAGATACGCAGTATTTT
TRBV18	TRBD1	TRBJ2-7	few	CASSRPFRDRAYEQYF	TGTGCCAGCTCAAGGCCATTCCGGGACAGGGCCTACGAGCAGTACTTC